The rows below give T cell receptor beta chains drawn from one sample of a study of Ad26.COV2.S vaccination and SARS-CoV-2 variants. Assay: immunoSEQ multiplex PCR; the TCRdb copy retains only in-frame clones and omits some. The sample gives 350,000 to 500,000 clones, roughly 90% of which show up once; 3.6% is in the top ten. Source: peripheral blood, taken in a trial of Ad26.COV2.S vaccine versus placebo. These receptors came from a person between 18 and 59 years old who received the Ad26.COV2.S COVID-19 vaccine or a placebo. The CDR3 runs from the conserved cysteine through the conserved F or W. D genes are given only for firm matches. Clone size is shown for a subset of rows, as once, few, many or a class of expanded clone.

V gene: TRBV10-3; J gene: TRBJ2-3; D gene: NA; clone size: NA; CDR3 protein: CAISESGGGGTQYF; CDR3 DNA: TGTGCCATCAGTGAGTCTGGCGGGGGCGGTACGCAGTATTTT
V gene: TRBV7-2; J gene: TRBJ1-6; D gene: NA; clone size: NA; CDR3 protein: CASSPSPVTYNSPLHF; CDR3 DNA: TGTGCCAGCAGCCCCAGCCCGGTGACCTATAATTCACCCCTCCACTTT
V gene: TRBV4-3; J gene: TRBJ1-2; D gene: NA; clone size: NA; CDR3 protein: CASSHGTGLGYGYTF; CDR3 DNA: TGCGCCAGCAGCCACGGGACCGGCCTCGGCTATGGCTACACCTTC
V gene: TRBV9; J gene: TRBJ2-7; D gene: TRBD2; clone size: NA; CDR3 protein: CASSAHPSGGPYEQYF; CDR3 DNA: TGTGCCAGCAGCGCCCACCCTAGCGGGGGGCCCTACGAGCAGTACTTC
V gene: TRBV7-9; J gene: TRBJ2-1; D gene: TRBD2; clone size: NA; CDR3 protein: CASSWRLAGDYNEQFF; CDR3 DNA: TGTGCCAGCAGCTGGAGACTAGCGGGGGACTACAATGAGCAGTTCTTC
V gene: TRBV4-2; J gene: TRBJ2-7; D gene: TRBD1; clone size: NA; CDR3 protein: CASSERTGSSYEQYF; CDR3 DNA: TGTGCCAGCAGCGAAAGGACAGGGAGCTCCTACGAGCAGTACTTC
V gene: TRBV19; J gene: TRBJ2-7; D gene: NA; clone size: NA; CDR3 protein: CASSSGGGGYEQYF; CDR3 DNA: TGTGCCAGTAGTTCGGGGGGCGGAGGCTACGAGCAGTACTTC
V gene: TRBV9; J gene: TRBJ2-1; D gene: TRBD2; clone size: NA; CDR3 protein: CASSRGTSGGDNEQFF; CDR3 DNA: TGTGCCAGCAGCCGTGGGACTAGCGGGGGGGACAATGAGCAGTTCTTC
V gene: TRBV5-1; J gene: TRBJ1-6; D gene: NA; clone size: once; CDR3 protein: CASSLAGRSPLHF; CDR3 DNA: TGCGCCAGCAGCTTGGCCGGTAGGTCACCCCTCCACTTT
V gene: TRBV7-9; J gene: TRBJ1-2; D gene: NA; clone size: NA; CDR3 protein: CASSGGGAGGYTF; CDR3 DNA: TGTGCCAGCAGCGGCGGGGGGGCTGGCGGCTACACCTTC
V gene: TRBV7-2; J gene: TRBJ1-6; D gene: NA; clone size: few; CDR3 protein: CASSMGGESPLHF; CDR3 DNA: TGTGCCAGCAGCATGGGGGGGGAGTCACCCCTCCACTTT
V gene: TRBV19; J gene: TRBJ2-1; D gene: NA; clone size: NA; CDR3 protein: CASSIGNEQFF; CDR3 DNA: TGTGCCAGTAGTATCGGAAATGAGCAGTTCTTC
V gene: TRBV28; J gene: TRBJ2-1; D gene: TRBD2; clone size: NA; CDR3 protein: CASSFALGLAGALKNNEQFF; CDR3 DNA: TGTGCCAGCAGTTTCGCATTAGGGCTAGCGGGGGCCCTTAAAAACAATGAGCAGTTCTTC
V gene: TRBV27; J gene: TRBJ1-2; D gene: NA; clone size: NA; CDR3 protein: CASMEAWSPGYGYTF; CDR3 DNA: TGTGCCAGCATGGAGGCTTGGTCCCCTGGCTATGGCTACACCTTC
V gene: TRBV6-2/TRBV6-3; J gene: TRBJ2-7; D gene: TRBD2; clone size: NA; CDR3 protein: CASSTLAGVYEQYF; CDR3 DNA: TGTGCCAGCAGTACCCTAGCGGGGGTCTACGAGCAGTACTTC